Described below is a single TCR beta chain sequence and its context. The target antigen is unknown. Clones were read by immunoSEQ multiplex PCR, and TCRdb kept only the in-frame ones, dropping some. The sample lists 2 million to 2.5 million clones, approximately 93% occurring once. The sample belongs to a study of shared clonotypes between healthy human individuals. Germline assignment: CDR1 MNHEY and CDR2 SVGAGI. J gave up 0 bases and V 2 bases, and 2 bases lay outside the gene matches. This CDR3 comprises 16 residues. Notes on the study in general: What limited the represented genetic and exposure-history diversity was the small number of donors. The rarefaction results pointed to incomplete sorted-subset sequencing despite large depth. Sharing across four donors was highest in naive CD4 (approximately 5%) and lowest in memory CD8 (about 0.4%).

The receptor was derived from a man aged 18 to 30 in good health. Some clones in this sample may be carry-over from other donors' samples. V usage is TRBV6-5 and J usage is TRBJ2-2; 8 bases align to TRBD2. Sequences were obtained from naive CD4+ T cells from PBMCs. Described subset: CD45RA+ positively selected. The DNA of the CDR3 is TGTGCCAGCAGTTACCCTAGCGGGCCGAACACCGGGGAGCTGTTTTTT. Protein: CASSYPSGPNTGELFF.